This is a list of T cell receptor beta chains from one sample in a study of cytomegalovirus exposure and HLA in healthy donors. Sequencing used immunoSEQ multiplex PCR; TCRdb keeps in-frame clones, though not all of them. The repertoire consists of over 200,000 clones, with 85% to 90% occurring once and the leading ten covering around 1.2%. Source material: PBMCs. Source of these receptors: a human donor in good health. Both conserved end residues are part of each CDR3. Fields, in order: J gene, D gene, V gene, clone size, CDR3 protein, CDR3 DNA. D genes are given only for firm matches. Clone size is stated in some rows and not others, as once, few, many or a class when expanded.

TRBJ2-3 TRBD2 TRBV5-1 . CASSITSGMSTDTQYF TGCGCCAGCAGCATAACTAGCGGGATGAGCACAGATACGCAGTATTTT
TRBJ2-7 . TRBV6-5 . CASSYSKSGQTYEQYF TGTGCCAGCAGTTACTCGAAGTCTGGACAGACCTACGAGCAGTACTTC
TRBJ2-7 . TRBV6-1 once CATGQGAGYSYEQYF TGTGCCACCGGGCAGGGCGCGGGGTACTCCTACGAGCAGTACTTC
TRBJ1-3 . TRBV10-1 . CASSRQVGSGNTIYF TGCGCCAGCAGTAGACAGGTCGGTTCTGGAAACACCATATATTTT
TRBJ1-3 . TRBV16 few CASTRSSSGNTIYF TGTGCCAGCACCCGAAGTAGCTCTGGAAACACCATATATTTT
TRBJ1-2 TRBD1 TRBV6-1 . CASSPQGGYGYTF TGTGCCAGCAGTCCCCAGGGGGGCTATGGCTACACCTTC
TRBJ2-6 . TRBV7-8 . CASGAGANVLTF TGTGCCAGCGGAGCTGGGGCCAACGTCCTGACTTTC
TRBJ2-7 TRBD2 TRBV7-3 . CSRGGTSGRSQTYEQYF TGTAGCAGGGGCGGAACTAGCGGGAGGAGTCAGACCTACGAGCAGTACTTC
TRBJ2-7 . TRBV5-1 . CASSSLGGPDEQYF TGCGCCAGCAGCTCCTTAGGGGGTCCTGACGAGCAGTACTTC
TRBJ2-3 TRBD2 TRBV28 once CASSLQSGRGTDTQYF TGTGCCAGCAGTTTACAAAGCGGGAGGGGTACAGATACGCAGTATTTT
TRBJ2-7 . TRBV13 . CASSLAGDFRSGVYEQYF TGTGCCAGCAGCTTAGCCGGGGACTTTAGATCCGGGGTCTACGAGCAGTACTTC
TRBJ1-1 TRBD1 TRBV28 . CASRPTGTGSNTEAFF TGTGCCAGCAGGCCAACCGGGACAGGGAGCAACACTGAAGCTTTCTTT
TRBJ2-7 . TRBV27 . CASSLIPGSGEQYF TGTGCCAGCAGTTTAATTCCAGGGTCAGGGGAGCAGTACTTC
TRBJ2-5 . TRBV2 . CASSVEAGRRETQYF TGTGCCAGCAGTGTTGAGGCGGGGAGAAGAGAGACCCAGTACTTC
TRBJ2-6 . TRBV9 . CASTQGIGWANVLTF TGTGCCAGCACCCAGGGGATTGGTTGGGCCAACGTCCTGACTTTC
TRBJ2-5 . TRBV6-1 few CASSEGKGGGTQYF TGTGCCAGCAGTGAAGGGAAAGGCGGCGGGACCCAGTACTTC
TRBJ2-1 . TRBV18 . CASSPPNPGSGNEQFF TGTGCCAGCTCACCACCGAATCCAGGGTCAGGCAATGAGCAGTTCTTC
TRBJ2-3 TRBD2 TRBV5-4 once CASSPWQGSGTTDTQYF TGTGCCAGCAGCCCTTGGCAGGGTAGCGGGACCACAGATACGCAGTATTTT
TRBJ2-7 TRBD2 TRBV6-1 . CASSEYRGSSYEQYF TGTGCCAGCAGTGAATATCGCGGGAGCTCCTACGAGCAGTACTTC
TRBJ2-7 TRBD1 TRBV5-1 . CASSWGQASSYEQYF TGCGCCAGCAGCTGGGGACAGGCCAGCTCCTACGAGCAGTACTTC
TRBJ2-1 TRBD2 TRBV7-7 . CASSPGLAGVGEQFF TGTGCTAGCAGCCCGGGACTAGCGGGAGTAGGTGAGCAGTTCTTC
TRBJ2-5 TRBD2 TRBV4-1 . CASSQERGTSGTQETQYF TGCGCCAGCAGCCAAGAGAGGGGAACTAGCGGCACCCAAGAGACCCAGTACTTC
TRBJ2-1 TRBD2 TRBV9 . CASSVRVGLADHYNEQFF TGTGCCAGCAGCGTAAGGGTAGGACTAGCGGACCACTACAATGAGCAGTTCTTC
TRBJ2-7 TRBD2 TRBV6-1 . CASSDGLAGGYEQYF TGTGCCAGCAGTGATGGACTAGCGGGAGGATACGAGCAGTACTTC
TRBJ1-3 TRBD1 TRBV28 few CASSTTGDGNTIYF TGTGCCAGCAGCACGACAGGGGACGGAAACACCATATATTTT
TRBJ2-5 TRBD2 TRBV4-1 . CASRLGGLAGGFETQYF TGCGCCAGCAGGCTAGGGGGACTAGCGGGAGGGTTTGAGACCCAGTACTTC
TRBJ2-5 TRBD1 TRBV10-3 once CAISESRQGALETQYF TGTGCCATCAGTGAGTCACGACAGGGGGCCCTAGAGACCCAGTACTTC
TRBJ2-5 . TRBV5-8 once CASTRRGETQYF TGTGCCAGCACCCGGAGAGGGGAGACCCAGTACTTC
TRBJ2-7 . TRBV18 . CASSPQGSSSYEQYF TGTGCCAGCTCACCTCAGGGTTCGAGCTCCTACGAGCAGTACTTC
TRBJ1-2 . TRBV27 . CASSLEGRKPNYGYTF TGTGCCAGCAGTCTCGAGGGGAGGAAACCTAACTATGGCTACACCTTC
TRBJ2-1 . TRBV28 . CASSSGGEGLRNEQFF TGTGCCAGCAGTTCCGGGGGAGAGGGCTTACGCAATGAGCAGTTCTTC
TRBJ1-5 TRBD1 TRBV19 . CASSRGPGNQPQHF TGTGCCAGTTCCAGGGGGCCCGGCAATCAGCCCCAGCATTTT
TRBJ2-3 TRBD2 TRBV10-1 . CASRPSGAGDTDTQYF TGCGCCAGCAGGCCCTCCGGGGCGGGAGACACAGATACGCAGTATTTT
TRBJ2-7 . TRBV27 . CASRGVSEQYF TGTGCCAGCCGAGGAGTCTCCGAGCAGTACTTC
TRBJ1-5 . TRBV30 once CAWSVLVGAGQPQHF TGTGCCTGGAGTGTACTAGTGGGGGCGGGTCAGCCCCAGCATTTT
TRBJ2-1 . TRBV27 . CASKVGGSEQFF TGTGCCAGCAAGGTCGGGGGAAGTGAGCAGTTCTTC
TRBJ2-7 . TRBV29-1 . CSVASPFSDRDEQYF TGCAGCGTCGCCTCCCCCTTCAGTGACCGGGACGAGCAGTACTTC
TRBJ1-4 . TRBV27 few CASSSNLGALTREKLFF TGTGCCAGCAGCTCAAACTTGGGGGCCCTGACTCGTGAAAAACTGTTTTTT
TRBJ2-1 TRBD2 TRBV2 . CASSQREGYEQFF TGTGCCAGCTCTCAGCGGGAGGGCTATGAGCAGTTCTTC
TRBJ2-3 TRBD1 TRBV10-3 . CAISESKQGATDTQYF TGTGCCATCAGTGAGTCGAAACAGGGGGCCACAGATACGCAGTATTTT
TRBJ2-1 . TRBV19 . CASTTFWGSSSYNEQFF TGTGCCAGTACCACGTTCTGGGGCTCAAGCTCCTACAATGAGCAGTTCTTC
TRBJ2-2 TRBD2 TRBV11-3 . CASSYGLAGTAGELFF TGTGCCAGCAGCTATGGACTAGCGGGAACTGCCGGGGAGCTGTTTTTT
TRBJ2-7 TRBD1 TRBV6-6 . CASSSPLVGQGREQYF TGTGCCAGCAGTTCCCCACTCGTCGGACAGGGGAGGGAGCAGTACTTC
TRBJ1-5 . TRBV18 once CASSPREGHDGGQPQHF TGTGCCAGCTCACCACGTGAGGGGCACGACGGGGGTCAGCCCCAGCATTTT
TRBJ2-2 TRBD2 TRBV19 . CASSIGAVGASGRVANTGELFF TGTGCCAGTAGTATAGGCGCCGTCGGGGCTAGCGGGAGGGTTGCGAACACCGGGGAGCTGTTTTTT
TRBJ2-2 . TRBV9 . CASSVRLNTGELFF TGTGCCAGCAGCGTTCGACTAAACACCGGGGAGCTGTTTTTT
TRBJ2-7 . TRBV5-6 . CASSFLGSSYEQYF TGTGCCAGCAGCTTCCTAGGGAGCTCCTACGAGCAGTACTTC
TRBJ2-4 TRBD1 TRBV4-2 . CASSQGGTGGNIQYF TGTGCCAGCAGCCAAGGTGGGACAGGGGGGAACATTCAGTACTTC
TRBJ2-2 . TRBV7-9 . CASSPPGIRERTGELFF TGTGCCAGCAGCCCCCCCGGTATACGGGAGCGAACCGGGGAGCTGTTTTTT
TRBJ2-1 TRBD1 TRBV15 . CATSRRRDSSYNEQFF TGTGCCACCAGCAGACGCCGGGACAGCTCCTACAATGAGCAGTTCTTC
TRBJ1-3 . TRBV7-9 . CSSSLGRGTGNTIYF TGTTCCAGCAGCCTAGGGAGGGGAACTGGAAACACCATATATTTT